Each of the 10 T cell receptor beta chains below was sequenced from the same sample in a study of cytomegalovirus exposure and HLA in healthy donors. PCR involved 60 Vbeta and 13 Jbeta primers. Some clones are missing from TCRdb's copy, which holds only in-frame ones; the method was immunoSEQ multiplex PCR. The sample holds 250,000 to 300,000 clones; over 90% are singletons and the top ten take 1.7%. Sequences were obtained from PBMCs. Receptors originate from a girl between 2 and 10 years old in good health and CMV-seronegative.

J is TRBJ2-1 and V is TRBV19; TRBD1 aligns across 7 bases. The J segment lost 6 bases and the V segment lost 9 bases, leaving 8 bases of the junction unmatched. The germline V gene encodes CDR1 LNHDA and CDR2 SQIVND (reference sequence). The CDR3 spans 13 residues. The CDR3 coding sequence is TGTGCCAGCGATTCACAGGGGTCCAATGAGCAGTTCTTC. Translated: CASDSQGSNEQFF.

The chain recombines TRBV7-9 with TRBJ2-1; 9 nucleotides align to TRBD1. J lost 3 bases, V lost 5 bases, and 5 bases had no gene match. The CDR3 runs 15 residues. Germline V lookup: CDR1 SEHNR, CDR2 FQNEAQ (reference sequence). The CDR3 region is CASSPGTGLYNEQFF. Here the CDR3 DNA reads TGTGCCAGCAGCCCCGGGACAGGGCTCTACAATGAGCAGTTCTTC.

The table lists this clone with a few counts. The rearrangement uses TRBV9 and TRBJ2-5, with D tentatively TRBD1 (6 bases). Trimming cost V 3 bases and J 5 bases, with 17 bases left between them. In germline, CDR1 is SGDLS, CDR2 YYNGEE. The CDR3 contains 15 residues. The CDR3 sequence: CASSGPQDSKETQYF. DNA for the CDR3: TGTGCCAGCAGCGGCCCTCAGGACAGTAAGGAGACCCAGTACTTC. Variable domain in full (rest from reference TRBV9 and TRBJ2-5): DSGVTQTPKHLITATGQRVTLRCSPRSGDLSVYWYQQSLDQGLQFLIQYYNGEERAKGNILERFSAQQFPDLHSELNLSSLELGDSALYFCASSGPQDSKETQYFGPGTRLLVL.

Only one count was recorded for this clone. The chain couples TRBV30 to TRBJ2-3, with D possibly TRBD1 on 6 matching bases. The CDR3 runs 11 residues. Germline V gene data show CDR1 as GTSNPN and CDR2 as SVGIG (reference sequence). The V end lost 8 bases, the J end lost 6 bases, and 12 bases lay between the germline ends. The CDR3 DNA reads TGTGCCCGACAGGTTTCCGATACGCAGTATTTT. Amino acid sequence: CARQVSDTQYF.

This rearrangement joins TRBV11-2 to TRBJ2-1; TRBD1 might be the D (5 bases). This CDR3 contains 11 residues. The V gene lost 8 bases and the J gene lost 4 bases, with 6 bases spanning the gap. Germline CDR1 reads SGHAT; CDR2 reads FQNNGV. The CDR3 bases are TGTGCCAGCCGACAGTACAATGAGCAGTTCTTC. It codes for CASRQYNEQFF.

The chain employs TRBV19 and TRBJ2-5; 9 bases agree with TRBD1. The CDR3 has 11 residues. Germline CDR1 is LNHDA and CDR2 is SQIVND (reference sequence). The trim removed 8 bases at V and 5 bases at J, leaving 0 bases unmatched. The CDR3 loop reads CASGQGETQYF. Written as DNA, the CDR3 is TGTGCCAGTGGACAGGGGGAGACCCAGTACTTC.

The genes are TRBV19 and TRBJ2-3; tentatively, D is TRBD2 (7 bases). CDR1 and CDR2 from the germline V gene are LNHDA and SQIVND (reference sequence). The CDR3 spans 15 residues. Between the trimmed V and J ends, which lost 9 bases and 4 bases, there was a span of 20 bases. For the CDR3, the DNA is TGTGCCAGCACCCAGAGGGGGGGGCCATCAGATACGCAGTATTTT. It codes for CASTQRGGPSDTQYF.

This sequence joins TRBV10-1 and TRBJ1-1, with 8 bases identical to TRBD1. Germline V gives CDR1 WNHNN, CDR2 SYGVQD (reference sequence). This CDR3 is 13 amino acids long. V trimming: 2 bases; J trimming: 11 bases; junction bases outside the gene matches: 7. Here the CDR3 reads CASSEGTGLKAFF. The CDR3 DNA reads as TGCGCCAGCAGTGAGGGGACAGGTCTGAAGGCTTTCTTT.

The CDR3 loop is CASSSRLGLDEQFF. The CDR3 nucleotides read TGCGCCAGCAGCTCAAGACTAGGGCTCGATGAGCAGTTCTTC. V and J are TRBV5-1 and TRBJ2-1; TRBD2 is a possible D gene (6 bases). Germline assignment: CDR1 SGHRS and CDR2 YFSETQ. Trimming left V 3 bases short and J 8 bases short, with 15 bases between. The CDR3 has 14 amino acids.

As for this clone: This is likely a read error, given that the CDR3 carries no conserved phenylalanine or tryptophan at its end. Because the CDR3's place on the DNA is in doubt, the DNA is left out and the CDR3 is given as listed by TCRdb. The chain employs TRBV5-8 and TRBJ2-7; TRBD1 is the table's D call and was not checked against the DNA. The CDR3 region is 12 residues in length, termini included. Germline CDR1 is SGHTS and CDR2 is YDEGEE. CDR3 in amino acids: CASSLALGAQKS.